This TCR beta chain was sequenced in a study of blood T cells in healthy people across ages. Study-wide findings and caveats: Per-million-T-cell TCR beta diversity fell roughly linearly with age. A strong correlation was found between TCR beta diversity and the percentage of naive T cells.

The CDR3 is made up of 18 amino acids. V dropped 5 bases and J dropped 5; count of bases not matched to a gene: 14. The V gene's germline CDR1 is MDHEN and CDR2 SYDVKM. Notes on this clonotype: Its matching antigen is unknown.

A second PCR, run for about 6 to 12 cycles, used a sample-barcoded 5' primer plus a J-beta primer mix. There were at least 3 million CDR3-containing paired-end reads obtained from each sample. Using its own MiXCR run on the 5' RACE reads, TCRdb lists one record per CDR3 protein. The sample carries roughly 730,000 distinct CDR3 sequences, approximately 60% recorded once. The receptor was isolated from a man in his forties in good health. The chain recombines TRBV28 with TRBJ2-5; 13 bases are a match to TRBD2. The sequenced material came from blood. The CDR3 protein is CASSRLAGGNKPGETQYF. In DNA, the CDR3 is TGTGCCAGCAGTCGACTAGCGGGGGGCAACAAACCGGGGGAGACCCAGTACTTC.